The 11 T cell receptor beta chains in this list originate from one sample, sequenced in a study of cytomegalovirus exposure and HLA in healthy donors. Amplification used 60 Vbeta primers and 13 Jbeta primers. This table comes from immunoSEQ multiplex PCR, and its TCRdb copy is limited to in-frame clones, with some not included. In all, the sample yields 45,000 to 70,000 clones. The sequenced sample was PBMCs. These receptors were taken from a woman aged 45-65 years in good health and CMV-seropositive.

The chain links TRBV18 to TRBJ1-5, with a tentative D call TRBD1 (6 bases). Germline loops: CDR1 KGHSH, CDR2 LQKENI. Trimming took off 3 bases at V and 6 bases at J, with 12 bases between the two ends. The CDR3 totals 14 residues. The CDR3: CASSPTGIRQPQHF. The CDR3 DNA reads as TGTGCCAGCTCACCCACAGGGATTCGTCAGCCCCAGCATTTT. The whole variable domain, filled in from reference TRBV18 and TRBJ1-5, reads NAGVMQNPRHLVRRRGQEARLRCSPMKGHSHVYWYRQLPEEGLKFMVYLQKENIIDESGMPKERFSAEFPKEGPSILRIQQVVRGDSAAYFCASSPTGIRQPQHFGDGTRLSIL.

The CDR3 bases are TGTGCCAGCAGTGGGAGGGGAGAGACCCAGTACTTC. Its translation is CASSGRGETQYF. V and J are TRBV6-5 and TRBJ2-5; 7 nucleotides align to TRBD2. The trim removed 5 bases at V and 4 bases at J, leaving 1 base unmatched. The germline CDR1 and CDR2 sequences are MNHEY and SVGAGI. This CDR3 contains 12 residues.

The chain joins TRBV11-2 to TRBJ2-7; the D gene is possibly TRBD1 (5 bases). CDR1 SGHAT and CDR2 FQNNGV come from the germline V gene. Deletions cut 3 bases from V and 0 bases from J, with 12 bases between. The CDR3 has 15 amino acids. The DNA of the CDR3 is TGTGCCAGCAGCTTCAGTAGGGGTAGCTCCTACGAGCAGTACTTC. Translation: CASSFSRGSSYEQYF.

V gene TRBV23-1 combines with J gene TRBJ2-7, with a weak D call TRBD2 (6 bases). TRBV23-1 is placed among ORFs of uncertain function. CDR3 size: 14 residues. Trimming shortened V by 4 bases and J by 2 bases, and 12 bases separated the two germline ends. In DNA, the CDR3 is TGCGCCAGCAGTCGCGGGACTTTCCCCTACGAGCAGTACTTC. Amino acids: CASSRGTFPYEQYF.

The chain links TRBV4-3 to TRBJ2-3; weak D call: TRBD2 (7 bases). There are 16 residues in the CDR3. The V end lost 1 base, the J end lost 7 bases, and 18 bases lay between the germline ends. Per germline, CDR1 LGHNA and CDR2 YSLEER. For the CDR3, the DNA is TGCGCCAGCAGCCAAGGGGCGGGGGCCGGGAGGAATACGCAGTATTTT. It encodes CASSQGAGAGRNTQYF.

V usage is TRBV6-5 and J usage is TRBJ2-6; D not certain. The germline V and J ends were trimmed by 0 bases and 0 bases, with 6 bases remaining between them. The CDR3 has 16 amino acids. From germline, CDR1 is MNHEY and CDR2 SVGAGI. CDR3 sequence: CASSYSGSSGANVLTF. CDR3 in DNA: TGTGCCAGCAGTTACTCGGGCAGCTCTGGGGCCAACGTCCTGACTTTC.

This chain connects TRBV18 to TRBJ2-2, with TRBD2 as a possible D gene (6 bases). CDR1 and CDR2 from the germline V gene are KGHSH and LQKENI. The germline V and J ends were trimmed by 2 bases and 0 bases, with 13 bases remaining between them. The CDR3 length is 17 residues. The CDR3 reads CASSPNLGGANTGELFF. CDR3 sequence (DNA): TGTGCCAGCTCACCAAATCTCGGGGGAGCGAACACCGGGGAGCTGTTTTTT. Based on the CDR3 plus reference TRBV18 and TRBJ2-2, the full variable domain is NAGVMQNPRHLVRRRGQEARLRCSPMKGHSHVYWYRQLPEEGLKFMVYLQKENIIDESGMPKERFSAEFPKEGPSILRIQQVVRGDSAAYFCASSPNLGGANTGELFFGEGSRLTVL.

The CDR3 is CASSLGGISYEQYF. The CDR3 DNA sequence: TGTGCCAGCAGCTTGGGAGGGATCTCCTACGAGCAGTACTTC. The chain recombines TRBV7-2 with TRBJ2-7, with TRBD2 matching over 7 bases. The CDR3 consists of 14 residues. V was pared by 3 bases and J by 0 bases, with 2 bases of the junction left unmatched. CDR1 is SGHTA and CDR2 is FQGNSA in the germline V gene.

The rearrangement uses TRBV7-9 and TRBJ2-1; TRBD2 matches 14 bases. V lost 5 bases, J lost 8 bases, and 14 bases stayed unmatched. Germline V lookup: CDR1 SEHNR, CDR2 FQNEAQ (reference sequence). The CDR3 has 18 amino acids. The CDR3 DNA reads TGTGCCAGCAGCCCATGGAGGACTAGCGGGGGGCGTCTGGATGAGCAGTTCTTC. Translating gives CASSPWRTSGGRLDEQFF.

This chain uses TRBV6-1 with TRBJ1-5, with D maybe TRBD1 (6 bases). This CDR3 is 13 amino acids long. V was clipped by 7 bases and J by 4 bases, with 11 bases between them. CDR1 is MNHNS, CDR2 SASEGT, per germline. The chain's CDR3 is CASIDRSNQPQHF. CDR3 nucleotides: TGTGCCAGCATCGACAGGTCAAATCAGCCCCAGCATTTT.

The CDR3 reads CASSNPWAQSYEQYF. The CDR3 region has the DNA TGTGCCAGTAGTAACCCTTGGGCGCAATCCTACGAGCAGTACTTC. The V call is TRBV19, the J call TRBJ2-7, with D hard to call. The V gene lost 4 bases and the J gene lost 1 base, with 14 bases spanning the gap. The CDR3 extends over 15 amino acids. Germline loops: CDR1 LNHDA, CDR2 SQIVND (reference sequence). The entire variable domain, with the rest obtained from reference TRBV19 and TRBJ2-7, is as follows: DGGITQSPKYLFRKEGQNVTLSCEQNLNHDAMYWYRQDPGQGLRLIYYSQIVNDFQKGDIAEGYSVSREKKESFPLTVTSAQKNPTAFYLCASSNPWAQSYEQYFGPGTRLTVT.